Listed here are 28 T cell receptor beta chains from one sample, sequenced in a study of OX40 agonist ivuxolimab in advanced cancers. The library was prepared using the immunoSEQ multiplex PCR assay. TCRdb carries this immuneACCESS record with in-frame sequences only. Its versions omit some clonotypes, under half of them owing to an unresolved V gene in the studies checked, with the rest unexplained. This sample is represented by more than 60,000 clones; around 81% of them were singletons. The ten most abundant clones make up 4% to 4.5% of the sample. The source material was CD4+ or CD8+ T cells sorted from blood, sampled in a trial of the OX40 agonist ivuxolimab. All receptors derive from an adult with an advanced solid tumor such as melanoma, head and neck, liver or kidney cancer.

Here the CDR3 reads CASSVGGDTGELFF. CDR3 sequence (DNA): TGTGCCAGCAGCGTAGGAGGGGACACCGGGGAGCTGTTTTTT. This chain connects TRBV9 to TRBJ2-2; D possibly matches TRBD1 or TRBD2 (5 bases each). The CDR3 has 14 amino acids. Germline V CDR1 and CDR2: SGDLS, YYNGEE. The V end lost 0 bases, the J end lost 3 bases, and 6 bases lay between the germline ends.

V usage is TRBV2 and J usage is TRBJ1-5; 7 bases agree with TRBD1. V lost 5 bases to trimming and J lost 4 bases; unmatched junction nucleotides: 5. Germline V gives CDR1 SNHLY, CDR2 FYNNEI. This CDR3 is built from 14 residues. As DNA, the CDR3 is TGTGCCAGCAGTTACCGGGACAGAAATCAGCCCCAGCATTTT. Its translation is CASSYRDRNQPQHF.

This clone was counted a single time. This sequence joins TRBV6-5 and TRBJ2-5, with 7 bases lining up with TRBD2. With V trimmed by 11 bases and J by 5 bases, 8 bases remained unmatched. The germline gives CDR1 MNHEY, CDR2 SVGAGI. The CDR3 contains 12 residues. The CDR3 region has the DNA TGTGCCTCCGGGGGGATCCCTGAGACCCAGTACTTC. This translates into CASGGIPETQYF.

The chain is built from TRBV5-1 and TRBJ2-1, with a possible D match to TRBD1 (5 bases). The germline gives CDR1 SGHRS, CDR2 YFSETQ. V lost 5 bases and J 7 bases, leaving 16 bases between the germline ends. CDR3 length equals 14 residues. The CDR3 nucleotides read TGCGCCAGCAGTACGACAGACGGGTGGAATGAGCAGTTCTTC. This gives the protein CASSTTDGWNEQFF.

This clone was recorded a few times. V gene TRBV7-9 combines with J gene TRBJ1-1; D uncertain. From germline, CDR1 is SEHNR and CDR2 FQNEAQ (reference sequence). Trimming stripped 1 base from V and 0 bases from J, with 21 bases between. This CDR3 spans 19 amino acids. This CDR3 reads CASSLGGPLFVRLNTEAFF. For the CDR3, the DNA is TGTGCCAGCAGCTTAGGAGGACCACTCTTCGTCAGGCTGAACACTGAAGCTTTCTTT.

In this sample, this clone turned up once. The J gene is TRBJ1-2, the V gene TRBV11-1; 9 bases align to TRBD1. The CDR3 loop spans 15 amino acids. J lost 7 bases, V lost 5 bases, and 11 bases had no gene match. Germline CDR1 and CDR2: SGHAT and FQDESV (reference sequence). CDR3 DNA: TGTGCCAGCAGCCGCACGGGACAGGGAGGATTTGGCTACACCTTC. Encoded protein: CASSRTGQGGFGYTF.

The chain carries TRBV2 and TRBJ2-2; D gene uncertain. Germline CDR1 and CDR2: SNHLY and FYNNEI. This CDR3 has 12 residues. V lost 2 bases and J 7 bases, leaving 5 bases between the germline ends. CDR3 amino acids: CASSEYSGELFF. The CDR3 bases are TGTGCCAGCAGTGAATATAGCGGGGAGCTGTTTTTT.

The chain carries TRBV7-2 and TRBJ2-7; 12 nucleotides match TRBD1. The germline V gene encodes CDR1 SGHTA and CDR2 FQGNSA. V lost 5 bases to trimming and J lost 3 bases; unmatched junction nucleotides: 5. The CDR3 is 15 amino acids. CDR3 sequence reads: CASSPGQGAFYEQYF. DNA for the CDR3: TGTGCCAGCAGCCCGGGACAGGGGGCTTTCTACGAGCAGTACTTC.

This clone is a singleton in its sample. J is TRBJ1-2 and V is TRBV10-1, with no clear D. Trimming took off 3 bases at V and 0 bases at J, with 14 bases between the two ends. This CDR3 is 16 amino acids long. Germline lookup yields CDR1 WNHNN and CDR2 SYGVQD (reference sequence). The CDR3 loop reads CASSDGRGEANYGYTF. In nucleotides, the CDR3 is TGCGCCAGCAGTGACGGTCGAGGCGAAGCTAACTATGGCTACACCTTC.

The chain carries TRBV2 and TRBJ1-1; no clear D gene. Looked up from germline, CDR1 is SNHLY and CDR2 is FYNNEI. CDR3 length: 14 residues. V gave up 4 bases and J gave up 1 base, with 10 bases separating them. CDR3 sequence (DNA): TGTGCCAGCAGTGGTGACGGATGGAACACTGAAGCTTTCTTT. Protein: CASSGDGWNTEAFF.

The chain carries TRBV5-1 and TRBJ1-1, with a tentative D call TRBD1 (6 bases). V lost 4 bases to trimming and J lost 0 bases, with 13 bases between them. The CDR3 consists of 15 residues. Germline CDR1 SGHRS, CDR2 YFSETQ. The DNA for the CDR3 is TGCGCCAGCAGCCCTGCGACAGGTATGAACACTGAAGCTTTCTTT. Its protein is CASSPATGMNTEAFF.

The CDR3 region is CAIRGTANQPQHF. In DNA form, the CDR3 reads TGTGCCATCAGGGGGACAGCTAATCAGCCCCAGCATTTT. The chain recombines TRBV10-3 with TRBJ1-5; 7 nucleotides agree with TRBD1. The CDR3 extends over 13 amino acids. Germline V gene lookup returns CDR1 ENHRY and CDR2 SYGVKD. V gave up 6 bases and J gave up 4 bases; unmatched junction bases: 3.

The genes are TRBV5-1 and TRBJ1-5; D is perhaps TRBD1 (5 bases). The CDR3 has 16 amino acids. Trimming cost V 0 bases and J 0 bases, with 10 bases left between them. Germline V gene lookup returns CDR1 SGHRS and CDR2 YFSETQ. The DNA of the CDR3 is TGCGCCAGCAGCTTGGACACAGGAGATAGCAATCAGCCCCAGCATTTT. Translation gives CASSLDTGDSNQPQHF.

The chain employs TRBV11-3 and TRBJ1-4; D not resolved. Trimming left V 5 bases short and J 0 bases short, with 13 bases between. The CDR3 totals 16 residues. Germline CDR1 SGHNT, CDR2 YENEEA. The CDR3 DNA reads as TGTGCCAGCAGCCAGACCCACGGATCAACTAATGAAAAACTGTTTTTT. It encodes CASSQTHGSTNEKLFF.

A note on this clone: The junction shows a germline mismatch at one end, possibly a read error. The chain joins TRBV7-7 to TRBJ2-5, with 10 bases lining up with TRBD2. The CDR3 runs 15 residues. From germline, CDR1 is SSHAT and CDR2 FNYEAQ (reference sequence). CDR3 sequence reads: CASTKSGGAIETQYF. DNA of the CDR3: TGTGCTAGCACCAAAAGCGGGGGGGCTATAGAGACCCAGTACTTC.

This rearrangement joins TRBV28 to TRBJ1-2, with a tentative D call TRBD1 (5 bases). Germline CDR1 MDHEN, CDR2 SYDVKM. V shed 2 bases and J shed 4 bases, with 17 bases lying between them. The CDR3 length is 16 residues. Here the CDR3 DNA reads TGTGCCAGCAGTTTAAGGGGAGAGGGGCAGGGCTATGGCTACACCTTC. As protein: CASSLRGEGQGYGYTF.

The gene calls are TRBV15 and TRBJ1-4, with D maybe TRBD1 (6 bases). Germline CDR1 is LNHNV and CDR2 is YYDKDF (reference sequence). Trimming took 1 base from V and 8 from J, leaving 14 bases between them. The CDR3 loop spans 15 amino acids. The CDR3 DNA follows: TGTGCCACCAGCAGAGGAACACAGGGACGAGAAAAACTGTTTTTT. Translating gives CATSRGTQGREKLFF.

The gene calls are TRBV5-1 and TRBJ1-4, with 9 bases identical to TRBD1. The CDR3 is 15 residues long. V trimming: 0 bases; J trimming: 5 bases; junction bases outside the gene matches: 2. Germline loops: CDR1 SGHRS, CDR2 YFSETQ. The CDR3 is CASSLVGTGNEKLFF. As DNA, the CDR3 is TGCGCCAGCAGCTTGGTTGGGACAGGGAATGAAAAACTGTTTTTT.

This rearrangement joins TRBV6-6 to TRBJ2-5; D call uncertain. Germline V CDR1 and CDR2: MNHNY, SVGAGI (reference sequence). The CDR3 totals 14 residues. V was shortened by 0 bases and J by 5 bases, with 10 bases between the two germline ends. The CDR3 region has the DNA TGTGCCAGCAGTTACTCCGGACCTCAGGAGACCCAGTACTTC. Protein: CASSYSGPQETQYF.

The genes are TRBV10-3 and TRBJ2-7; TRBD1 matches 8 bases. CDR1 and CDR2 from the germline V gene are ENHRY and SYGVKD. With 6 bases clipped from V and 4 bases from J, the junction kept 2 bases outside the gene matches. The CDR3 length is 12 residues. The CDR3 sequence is CAIRQGGYEQYF. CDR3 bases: TGTGCCATCAGACAGGGGGGATACGAGCAGTACTTC.

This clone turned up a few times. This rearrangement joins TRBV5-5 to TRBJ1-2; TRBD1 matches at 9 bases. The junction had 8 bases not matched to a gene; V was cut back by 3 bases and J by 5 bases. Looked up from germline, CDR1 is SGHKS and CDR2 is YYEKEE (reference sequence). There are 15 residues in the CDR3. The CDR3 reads CASSSSTGGAYGYTF. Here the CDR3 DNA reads TGTGCCAGCAGCTCCTCCACAGGGGGCGCTTATGGCTACACCTTC.

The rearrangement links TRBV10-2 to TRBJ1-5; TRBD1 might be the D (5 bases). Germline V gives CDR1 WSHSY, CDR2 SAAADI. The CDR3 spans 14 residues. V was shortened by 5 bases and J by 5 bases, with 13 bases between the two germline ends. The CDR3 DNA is TGCGCCAGCAGTCTGGGCAGGGACCATCAGCCCCAGCATTTT. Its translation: CASSLGRDHQPQHF.

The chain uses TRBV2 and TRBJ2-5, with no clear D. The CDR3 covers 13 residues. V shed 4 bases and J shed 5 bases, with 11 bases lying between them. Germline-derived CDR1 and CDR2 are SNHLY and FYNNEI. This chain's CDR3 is CASSVGDRETQYF. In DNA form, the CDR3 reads TGTGCCAGCAGTGTTGGGGATAGGGAGACCCAGTACTTC.

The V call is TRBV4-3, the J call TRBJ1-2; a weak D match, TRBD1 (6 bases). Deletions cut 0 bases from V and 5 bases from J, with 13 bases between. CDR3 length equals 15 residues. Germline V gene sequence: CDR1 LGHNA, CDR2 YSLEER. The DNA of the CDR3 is TGCGCCAGCAGCCAAGAGGTACAGGGCCGGTATGGCTACACCTTC. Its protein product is CASSQEVQGRYGYTF.

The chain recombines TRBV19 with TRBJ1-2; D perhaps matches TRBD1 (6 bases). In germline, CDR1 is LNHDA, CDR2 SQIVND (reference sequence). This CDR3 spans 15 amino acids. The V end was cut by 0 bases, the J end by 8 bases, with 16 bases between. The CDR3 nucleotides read TGTGCCAGTAGTATAGATGGTCCAGGGGCTAGGGGCTACACCTTC. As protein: CASSIDGPGARGYTF.

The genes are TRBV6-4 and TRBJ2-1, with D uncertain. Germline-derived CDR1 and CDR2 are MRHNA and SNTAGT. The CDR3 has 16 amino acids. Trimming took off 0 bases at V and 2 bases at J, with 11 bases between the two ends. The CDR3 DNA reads TGTGCCAGCAGTGACTCTCTACTTCCCCCCTACAATGAGCAGTTCTTC. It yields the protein CASSDSLLPPYNEQFF.

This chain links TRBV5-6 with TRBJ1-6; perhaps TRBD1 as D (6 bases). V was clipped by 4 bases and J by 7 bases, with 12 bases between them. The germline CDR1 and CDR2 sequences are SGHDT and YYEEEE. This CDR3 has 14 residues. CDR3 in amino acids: CASSLGQRNSPLHF. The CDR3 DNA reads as TGTGCCAGCAGCCTCGGACAGAGGAATTCACCCCTCCACTTT.

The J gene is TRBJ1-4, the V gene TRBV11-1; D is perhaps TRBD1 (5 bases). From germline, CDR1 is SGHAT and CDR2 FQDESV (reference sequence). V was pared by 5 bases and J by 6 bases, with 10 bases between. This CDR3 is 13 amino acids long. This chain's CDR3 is CASSRDGYEKLFF. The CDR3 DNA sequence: TGTGCCAGCAGCCGGGACGGATATGAAAAACTGTTTTTT. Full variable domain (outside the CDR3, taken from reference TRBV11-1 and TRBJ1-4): EAEVAQSPRYKITEKSQAVAFWCDPISGHATLYWYRQILGQGPELLVQFQDESVVDDSQLPKDRFSAERLKGVDSTLKIQPAELGDSAMYLCASSRDGYEKLFFGSGTQLSVL.